Shown below are 8 T cell receptor beta chains from a single sample sequenced in a study of cytomegalovirus exposure and HLA in healthy donors. The PCR was carried out with 60 Vbeta primers and 13 Jbeta primers. Measured with immunoSEQ multiplex PCR; TCRdb has only the in-frame clones, and not every one. This sample's clone table lists around 200,000 clones. Sequencing input: PBMCs. Source of these receptors: a girl aged 2-15 years in good health and CMV-seropositive.

The chain links TRBV10-2 to TRBJ2-3; the D gene is possibly TRBD2 (5 bases). The germline V and J ends were trimmed by 3 bases and 0 bases, with 10 bases remaining between them. This CDR3 spans 15 amino acids. The germline CDR1 and CDR2 sequences are WSHSY and SAAADI. CDR3 region: CASSESSRSTDTQYF. The CDR3 DNA sequence: TGCGCCAGCAGTGAATCTAGCAGGAGCACAGATACGCAGTATTTT.

The chain combines TRBV6-1 with TRBJ2-1; possibly TRBD2 for D (7 bases). The CDR3 is 15 amino acids. Trimming shortened V by 6 bases and J by 0 bases, and 12 bases separated the two germline ends. Looked up from germline, CDR1 is MNHNS and CDR2 is SASEGT. The CDR3 region is CASRGGGSSYNEQFF. CDR3 in DNA: TGTGCCAGCAGGGGAGGGGGAAGCTCCTACAATGAGCAGTTCTTC.

V and J are TRBV28 and TRBJ2-7; D remains ambiguous. V was trimmed by 10 bases and J by 0 bases, leaving 10 bases between them. The CDR3 is made up of 12 amino acids. Germline assignment: CDR1 MDHEN and CDR2 SYDVKM. DNA for the CDR3: TGTGCCACCGGCCGGAGCTCCTACGAGCAGTACTTC. It encodes CATGRSSYEQYF.

V is TRBV6-1 and J is TRBJ2-7; TRBD2 aligns across 9 bases. This CDR3 contains 16 residues. Germline V gene sequence: CDR1 MNHNS, CDR2 SASEGT. Germline trimming cut 2 bases from V and 1 base from J; bases unmatched to any gene: 6. The CDR3 region is CASSEFSGSLSYEQYF. CDR3 sequence (DNA): TGTGCCAGCAGTGAATTTAGCGGGAGCCTGTCCTACGAGCAGTACTTC.

The rearrangement links TRBV30 to TRBJ2-5, with D tentatively TRBD2 (5 bases). Trimming took 5 bases from V and 3 from J, leaving 10 bases between them. This CDR3 contains 12 residues. The germline CDR1 and CDR2 sequences are GTSNPN and SVGIG (reference sequence). The chain's CDR3 is CAWGGLEETQYF. In DNA, the CDR3 is TGTGCCTGGGGAGGCCTGGAAGAGACCCAGTACTTC.

The chain combines TRBV6-5 with TRBJ2-1; 8 bases are shared with TRBD1. This CDR3 spans 14 amino acids. Trimming took 6 bases from V and 6 from J; bases not matched to a gene: 7. Germline V lookup: CDR1 MNHEY, CDR2 SVGAGI. CDR3: CASSSLTGVNEQFF. For the CDR3, the DNA is TGTGCCAGCAGCTCCTTGACAGGGGTCAATGAGCAGTTCTTC.

The chain employs TRBV28 and TRBJ2-3; tentatively, D is TRBD1 (6 bases). Germline-derived CDR1 and CDR2 are MDHEN and SYDVKM. Deletions cut 4 bases from V and 8 bases from J, with 16 bases between. CDR3 length equals 14 residues. CDR3 in DNA: TGTGCCAGCAGTTGCCGTCGAACAGGGTGTACGCAGTATTTT. Its protein is CASSCRRTGCTQYF. The variable domain in full, completed from reference TRBV28 and TRBJ2-3, reads DVKVTQSSRYLVKRTGEKVFLECVQDMDHENMFWYRQDPGLGLRLIYFSYDVKMKEKGDIPEGYSVSREKKERFSLILESASTNQTSMYLCASSCRRTGCTQYFGPGTRLTVL.

Turning to this clone: A junction boundary mismatches the germline segment, possibly from a read error. The V gene is TRBV28, the J gene TRBJ1-5; D might be TRBD1 (6 bases). Looked up from germline, CDR1 is MDHEN and CDR2 is SYDVKM. The CDR3 is made up of 15 amino acids. The CDR3: CAGSPGGRGNQPQHF. Written as DNA, the CDR3 is TGTGCCGGCAGCCCGGGGGGGCGGGGGAATCAGCCCCAGCATTTT. The full variable domain, rest sourced from reference TRBV28 and TRBJ1-5, is DVKVTQSSRYLVKRTGEKVFLECVQDMDHENMFWYRQDPGLGLRLIYFSYDVKMKEKGDIPEGYSVSREKKERFSLILESASTNQTSMYLCAGSPGGRGNQPQHFGDGTRLSIL.